These 7 T cell receptor beta chains came from one sample sequenced in a study of cytomegalovirus exposure and HLA in healthy donors. PCR primers comprised 60 Vbeta and 13 Jbeta primers. The method was immunoSEQ multiplex PCR; TCRdb's version includes in-frame clones alone and lacks a portion of them. This sample carries about 77,000 clones, approximately 80% of them seen once, and the ten largest clones take approximately 3.7%. Sequencing used PBMCs. The source of these receptors is a man aged 35-49 years in good health and CMV-seronegative.

The rearrangement uses TRBV25-1 and TRBJ1-2; 8 nucleotides line up with TRBD1. The germline V gene encodes CDR1 MGHDK and CDR2 SYGVNS. V trimming: 4 bases; J trimming: 4 bases; junction bases outside the gene matches: 17. This CDR3 has 18 amino acids. In DNA, the CDR3 is TGTGCCAGCAGTGGGGCTCCGGGACAGGAACATCGAATCTATGGCTACACCTTC. Its protein product is CASSGAPGQEHRIYGYTF.

The chain combines TRBV7-9 with TRBJ2-7, with D maybe TRBD2 (6 bases). This CDR3 is 15 amino acids long. Germline V lookup: CDR1 SEHNR, CDR2 FQNEAQ (reference sequence). Trimming shortened V by 3 bases and J by 4 bases, and 16 bases separated the two germline ends. The CDR3 DNA is TGTGCCAGCAGCTTCATGGGGCCAGGAGGGTACGAGCAGTACTTC. Encoded protein: CASSFMGPGGYEQYF.

The chain is built from TRBV29-1 and TRBJ2-3; TRBD1 is a possible D gene (5 bases). The length of the CDR3 is 14 residues. Germline V gives CDR1 SQVTM, CDR2 ANQGSEA. The V and J ends lost 1 base and 2 bases respectively, with 10 bases between them. CDR3 DNA sequence: TGCAGCGTTGAAGGGGGCAGGGCCACAGATACGCAGTATTTT. Its translation: CSVEGGRATDTQYF.

The chain couples TRBV28 to TRBJ1-5, with 9 bases matching TRBD1. The ends lost 3 bases at V and 4 bases at J; junction bases unmatched: 10. Germline V gene data show CDR1 as MDHEN and CDR2 as SYDVKM. The CDR3 contains 17 residues. The chain's CDR3 is CASSFLGQGKANQPQHF. CDR3 bases: TGTGCCAGCAGTTTCCTTGGACAGGGGAAGGCGAATCAGCCCCAGCATTTT.

The V gene is TRBV10-1, the J gene TRBJ2-1; 15 nucleotides line up with TRBD2. CDR3 length: 14 residues. Germline CDR1 reads WNHNN; CDR2 reads SYGVQD (reference sequence). V lost 8 bases to trimming and J lost 5 bases; unmatched junction nucleotides: 1. CDR3 sequence reads: CASGTSGGNNEQFF. The CDR3 coding sequence is TGCGCCAGCGGGACTAGCGGGGGGAACAATGAGCAGTTCTTC.

The chain uses TRBV13 and TRBJ2-1, with 8 bases identical to TRBD2. CDR1 is PRHDT, CDR2 FYEKMQ, per germline (reference sequence). The length of the CDR3 is 15 residues. The V gene end was trimmed by 1 base and the J gene end by 1 base; junction bases not matched to a gene: 0. CDR3 sequence: CASSLAGGSYNEQFF. The CDR3 DNA reads as TGTGCCAGCAGCTTAGCGGGGGGGTCCTACAATGAGCAGTTCTTC.

This chain connects TRBV21-1 to TRBJ1-5; whether TRBD1, the table's D call, matches the DNA was not checked. TRBV21-1 is a pseudogene locus. The CDR3 consists of 15 residues. The CDR3 region is CASSVTGTAGQPQHF. Here the CDR3 DNA reads TGTGCCAGCAGCGTGACCGGGACAGCCGGGCAGCCCCAGCATTTT.